This T cell receptor beta chain was observed in a study of blood T cell repertoires in COVID-19 (TCRdb year 2020). About the investigation overall: The collaborator samples originated in the United States, Italy and Spain and spanned the acute and convalescent phases of COVID-19. The dataset comprised deeply sampled blood TCRbeta repertoires from subjects exposed to, actively infected with, or recovered from COVID-19. The sample metadata nearly always contained a de-identified subject ID, COVID-19 status, age in years and sex. HLA class I and class II types, where available, came from metadata supplied by the sample provider rather than from assay-based typing. The samples were drawn from two sources: the first 160 participants of the ongoing ImmuneRACE study, and fewer than 1,500 subjects contributed by 6 global collaborators. The material from the prospective study consisted of cDNA or gDNA derived from T cells, B-cell-depleted T cells, or PBMCs. The repertoires were made available in a free public database intended to serve as a resource for research on the immune response to SARS-CoV-2. Findings and caveats that apply to the study as a whole: The quantity of clinical and demographic metadata differed by source and by participant and was supplied without curation.

Samples from volunteer blood donors who had recovered from COVID-19 were contributed by a second Seattle source. The collaborating institutions used their own protocols to collect whole blood in K2EDTA tubes. For TCRbeta analysis, collaborators shipped samples as frozen whole blood, isolated PBMCs, or DNA extracted from either of those sample types. The immunoSEQ Assay, a bias-controlled multiplex PCR, was used to amplify TCRbeta CDR3 regions from genomic DNA. Concerning the study's data processing: Within the assay, amplification of reference gene primers was used to estimate how many nucleated cells each sample contained. To quantify the absolute abundance of each unique TCRbeta CDR3 rearrangement, sequence reads were collapsed and filtered. For each sample, productive Simpson clonality was calculated by taking the square root of Simpson's diversity index across productive rearrangements. This is the immuneACCESS table as TCRdb keeps it, with only in-frame sequences that have V and J called. A part of the clones is gone; compared with another copy, unresolved V genes explain less than half, and the rest is unexplained. The D gene and trimming were derived from the DNA, and the V and J assignments and clone size from that table. Recorded for this sample are around 260,000 clones; 83% of them occurred a single time. Approximately 9% of the sample lies in the top ten.

Comment on this clone: Its antigen remains unidentified. Base qualities are not at hand, and no much larger clone is one base apart.

Trimming at the junction amounts to 5 bases on V and 10 bases on J, and the germline ends lie 17 bases apart. CDR1 and CDR2 were assigned from the germline V gene as MDHEN and SYDVKM. From cysteine to phenylalanine, the CDR3 is 13 amino acids long. Of the read, only the CDR3 DNA is kept; its 39 bases are in frame from base 1. This TCR came from a woman aged 45-59 years who had recovered from COVID-19. Sample: peripheral blood. The chain couples TRBV28 to TRBJ1-1, with a weak D call of TRBD1 (6 bases match). Here the CDR3 is given as CASSPWTAEGAFF. Read as DNA, the sequence is TGTGCCAGCAGTCCCTGGACAGCGGAAGGAGCTTTCTTT.